These 2 T cell receptor beta chains share one sample of origin, sequenced in a study of T cells in Graves' hyperthyroidism and ophthalmopathy. TCR beta CDR3 region amplification was performed from RNA transcripts. The TCR CDR3 was amplified in a first-round RT-PCR using the HTBI primer set. TCRdb fed the multiplex PCR reads into MiXCR, producing one record per CDR3 protein. Seen here are 700,000 or so distinct CDR3 sequences, approximately 14% observed once, and the top ten hold around an eighth. Material for sequencing was blood. These receptors were obtained from a woman aged 45-59 years with Graves' ophthalmopathy.

Many counts were recorded for this clonotype. V usage is TRBV7-2 and J usage is TRBJ2-7; D possibly corresponds to TRBD2 (5 bases). V was cut by 0 bases and J by 2 bases, with 14 bases left in between. Germline CDR1 SGHTA, CDR2 FQGNSA. The CDR3 totals 16 residues. The CDR3 DNA reads as TGTGCCAGCAGCTTAGCGGGGTTAGCGCCGACCTACGAGCAGTACTTC. Protein product: CASSLAGLAPTYEQYF. Full variable domain (remainder filled in from reference TRBV7-2 and TRBJ2-7): GAGVSQSPSNKVTEKGKDVELRCDPISGHTALYWYRQSLGQGLEFLIYFQGNSAPDKSGLPSDRFSAERTGGSVSTLTIQRTQQEDSAVYLCASSLAGLAPTYEQYFGPGTRLTVT.

This clonotype was recorded at least ten times. The J gene is TRBJ1-3, the V gene TRBV12-3 or TRBV12-4; no clear D gene. The length of the CDR3 is 16 residues. V lost 3 bases to trimming and J lost 0 bases, with 12 bases between them. The CDR3 region is CASSFFSLRSGNTIYF. Written as DNA, the CDR3 is TGTGCCAGCAGTTTCTTCAGCTTACGCTCTGGAAACACCATATATTTT.